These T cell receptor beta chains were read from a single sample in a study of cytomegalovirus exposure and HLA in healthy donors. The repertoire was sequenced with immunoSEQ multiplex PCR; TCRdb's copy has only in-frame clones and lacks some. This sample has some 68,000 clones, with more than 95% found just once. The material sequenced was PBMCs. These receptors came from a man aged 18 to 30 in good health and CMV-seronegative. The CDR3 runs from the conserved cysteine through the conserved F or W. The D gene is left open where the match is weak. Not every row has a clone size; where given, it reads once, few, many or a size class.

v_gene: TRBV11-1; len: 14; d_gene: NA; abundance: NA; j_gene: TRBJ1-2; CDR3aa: CASSFAPSGSGYTF; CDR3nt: TGTGCCAGCAGCTTCGCCCCTTCGGGGAGTGGCTACACCTTC
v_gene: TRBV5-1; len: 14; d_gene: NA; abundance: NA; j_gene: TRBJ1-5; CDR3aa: CASSLVGGDQPQHF; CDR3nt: TGCGCCAGCAGCTTGGTAGGGGGTGATCAGCCCCAGCATTTT
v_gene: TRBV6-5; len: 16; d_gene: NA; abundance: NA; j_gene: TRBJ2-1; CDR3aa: CASSYSAGGPYNEQFF; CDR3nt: TGTGCCAGCAGTTACTCGGCCGGAGGGCCCTACAATGAGCAGTTCTTC
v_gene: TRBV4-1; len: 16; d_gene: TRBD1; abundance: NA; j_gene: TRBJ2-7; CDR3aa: CASSQGNWDRGYEQYF; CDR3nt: TGCGCCAGCAGCCAAGGGAATTGGGACAGAGGATACGAGCAGTACTTC
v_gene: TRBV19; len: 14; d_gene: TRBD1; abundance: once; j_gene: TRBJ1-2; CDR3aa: CASSIAGTGIGYTF; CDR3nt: TGTGCCAGTAGTATAGCTGGGACAGGGATAGGCTACACCTTC
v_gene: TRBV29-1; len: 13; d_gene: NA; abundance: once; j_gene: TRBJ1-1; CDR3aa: CSVEGHLNTEAFF; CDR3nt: TGCAGCGTTGAGGGACACTTGAACACTGAAGCTTTCTTT
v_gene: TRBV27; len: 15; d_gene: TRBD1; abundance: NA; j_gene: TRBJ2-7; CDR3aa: CASSLSPAGGYEQYF; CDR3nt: TGTGCCAGCAGTTTATCACCGGCAGGGGGCTACGAGCAGTACTTC
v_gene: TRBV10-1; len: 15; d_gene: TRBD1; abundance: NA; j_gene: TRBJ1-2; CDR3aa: CASSESGQGGYGYTF; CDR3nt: TGCGCCAGCAGTGAGTCCGGACAGGGGGGCTATGGCTACACCTTC
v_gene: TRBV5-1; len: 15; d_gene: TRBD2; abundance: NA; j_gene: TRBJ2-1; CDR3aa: CASSYSGTSGNEQFF; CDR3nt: TGCGCCAGCAGCTATTCCGGGACTAGCGGCAATGAGCAGTTCTTC
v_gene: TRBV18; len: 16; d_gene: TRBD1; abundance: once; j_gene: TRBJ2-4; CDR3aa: CASSPRTGGAKNIQYF; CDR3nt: TGTGCCAGCTCACCCAGGACAGGTGGGGCCAAAAACATTCAGTACTTC
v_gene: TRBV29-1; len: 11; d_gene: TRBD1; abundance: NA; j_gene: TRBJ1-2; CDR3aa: CSAGTGDGYTF; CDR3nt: TGCAGCGCCGGGACAGGGGATGGCTACACCTTC
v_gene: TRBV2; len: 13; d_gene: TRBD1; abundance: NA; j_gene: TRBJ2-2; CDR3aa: CACRQGRTGELFF; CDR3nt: TGTGCCTGCAGACAGGGCCGCACCGGGGAGCTGTTTTTT
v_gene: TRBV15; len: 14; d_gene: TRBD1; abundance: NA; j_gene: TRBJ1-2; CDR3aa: CATSRDLGQGVGTF; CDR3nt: TGTGCCACCAGCAGAGATTTGGGACAGGGGGTCGGAACCTTC
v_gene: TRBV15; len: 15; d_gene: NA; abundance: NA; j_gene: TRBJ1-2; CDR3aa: CATSRDLSQTGGYTF; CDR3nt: TGTGCCACCAGCAGAGATCTGAGCCAGACAGGAGGCTACACCTTC
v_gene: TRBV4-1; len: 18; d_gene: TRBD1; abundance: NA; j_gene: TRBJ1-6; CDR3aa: CASSQEGQGSSYNSPLHF; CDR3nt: TGCGCCAGCAGCCAAGAGGGACAGGGGTCATCCTATAATTCACCCCTCCACTTT
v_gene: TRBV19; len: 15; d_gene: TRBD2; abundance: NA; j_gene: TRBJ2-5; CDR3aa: CASSKNSGRGETQYF; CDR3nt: TGTGCCAGTAGTAAGAATAGCGGGAGGGGTGAGACCCAGTACTTC
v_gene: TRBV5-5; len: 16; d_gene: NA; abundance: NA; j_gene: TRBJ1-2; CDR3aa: CASSLGGGAGFYGYTF; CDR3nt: TGTGCCAGCAGCTTGGGTGGAGGGGCAGGGTTCTATGGCTACACCTTC
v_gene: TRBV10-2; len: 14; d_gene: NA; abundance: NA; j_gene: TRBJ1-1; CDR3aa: CASSEAQLNTEAFF; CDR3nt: TGCGCCAGCAGTGAGGCACAGTTGAACACTGAAGCTTTCTTT
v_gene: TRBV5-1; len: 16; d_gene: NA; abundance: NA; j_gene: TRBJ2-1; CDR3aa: CASSPRSSSDYNEQFF; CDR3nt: TGCGCCAGCAGCCCACGTTCTAGCTCCGACTACAATGAGCAGTTCTTC
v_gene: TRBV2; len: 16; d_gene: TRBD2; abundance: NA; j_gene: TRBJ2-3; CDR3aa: CASKAGLAGVADTQYF; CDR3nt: TGTGCCAGCAAAGCCGGACTAGCGGGAGTAGCAGATACGCAGTATTTT
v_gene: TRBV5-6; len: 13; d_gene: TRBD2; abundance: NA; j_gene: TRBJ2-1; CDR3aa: CASSPLRAGVLFF; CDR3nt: TGTGCCAGCAGCCCCCTCCGAGCGGGAGTATTGTTCTTC
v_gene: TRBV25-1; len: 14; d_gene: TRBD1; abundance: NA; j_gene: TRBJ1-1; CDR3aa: CASSEYDRGTEAFF; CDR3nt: TGTGCCAGCAGTGAATACGACAGGGGAACTGAAGCTTTCTTT
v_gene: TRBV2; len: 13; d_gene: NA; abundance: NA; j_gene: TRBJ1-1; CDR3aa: CASTTTENTEAFF; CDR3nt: TGTGCCAGCACGACGACAGAGAACACTGAAGCTTTCTTT
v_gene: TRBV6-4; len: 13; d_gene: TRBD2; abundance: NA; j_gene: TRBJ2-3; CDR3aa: CASRGLGSDTQYF; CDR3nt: TGTGCCAGCAGGGGACTAGGGTCAGATACGCAGTATTTT
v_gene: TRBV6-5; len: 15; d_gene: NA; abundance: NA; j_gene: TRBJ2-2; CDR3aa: CASPWEIANTGELFF; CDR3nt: TGTGCCAGCCCTTGGGAGATCGCGAACACCGGGGAGCTGTTTTTT
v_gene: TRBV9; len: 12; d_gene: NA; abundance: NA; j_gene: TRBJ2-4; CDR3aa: CASSVGGGIQYF; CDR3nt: TGTGCCAGCAGCGTAGGAGGAGGCATTCAGTACTTC
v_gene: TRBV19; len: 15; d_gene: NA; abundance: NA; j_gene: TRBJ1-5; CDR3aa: CASSIFLRGTQPQHF; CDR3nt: TGTGCCAGTAGTATATTTCTCAGGGGTACTCAGCCCCAGCATTTT
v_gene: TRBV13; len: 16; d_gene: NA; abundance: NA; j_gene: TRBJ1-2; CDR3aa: CASSLGAGATNYGYTF; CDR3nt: TGTGCCAGCAGCTTAGGGGCGGGGGCAACGAACTATGGCTACACCTTC
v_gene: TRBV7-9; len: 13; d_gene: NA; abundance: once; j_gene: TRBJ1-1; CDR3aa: CASSPGGNTEAFF; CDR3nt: TGTGCCAGCAGCCCGGGGGGGAACACTGAAGCTTTCTTT
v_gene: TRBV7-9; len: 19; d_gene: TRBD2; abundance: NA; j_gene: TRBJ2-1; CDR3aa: CASSAHHPGSGSSYNEQFF; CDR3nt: TGTGCCAGCAGCGCGCACCACCCTGGTAGCGGGAGCTCCTACAATGAGCAGTTCTTC
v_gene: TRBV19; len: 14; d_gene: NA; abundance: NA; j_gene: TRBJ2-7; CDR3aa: CASSMMLAGDEQYF; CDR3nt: TGTGCCAGTAGTATGATGTTGGCAGGGGATGAGCAGTACTTC
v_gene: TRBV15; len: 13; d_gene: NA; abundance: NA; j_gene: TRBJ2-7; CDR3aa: CATSSSNSYEQYF; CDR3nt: TGTGCCACCAGCAGTTCCAATTCCTACGAGCAGTACTTC
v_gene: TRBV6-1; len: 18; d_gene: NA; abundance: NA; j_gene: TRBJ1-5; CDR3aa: CASSEKGLGARFNQPQHF; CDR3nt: TGTGCCAGCAGTGAAAAGGGCTTGGGGGCGAGGTTCAATCAGCCCCAGCATTTT
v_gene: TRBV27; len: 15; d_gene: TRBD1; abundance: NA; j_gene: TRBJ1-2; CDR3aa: CASSISQGAIYGYTF; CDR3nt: TGTGCCAGCAGTATCTCACAGGGGGCCATCTATGGCTACACCTTC
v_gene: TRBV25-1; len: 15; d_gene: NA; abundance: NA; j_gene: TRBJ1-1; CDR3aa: CASSDGYDVNTEAFF; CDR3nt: TGTGCCAGCAGTGACGGGTACGATGTTAACACTGAAGCTTTCTTT
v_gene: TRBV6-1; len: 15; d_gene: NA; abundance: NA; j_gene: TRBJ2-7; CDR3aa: CASTTGTMSSYEQYF; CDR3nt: TGTGCCAGCACCACAGGGACTATGAGCTCCTACGAGCAGTACTTC
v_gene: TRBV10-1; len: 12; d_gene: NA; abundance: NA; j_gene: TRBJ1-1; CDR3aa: CASSAGDTEAFF; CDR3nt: TGCGCCAGCAGTGCCGGGGACACTGAAGCTTTCTTT
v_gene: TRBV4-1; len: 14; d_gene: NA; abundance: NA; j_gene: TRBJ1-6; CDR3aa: CASSQDLDLAPLHF; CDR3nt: TGCGCCAGCAGCCAAGATCTGGACTTGGCACCCCTCCACTTT
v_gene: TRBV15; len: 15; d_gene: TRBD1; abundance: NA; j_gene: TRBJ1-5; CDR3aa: CATSSVQGPGQPQHF; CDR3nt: TGTGCCACCAGCAGTGTACAGGGGCCGGGGCAGCCCCAGCATTTT
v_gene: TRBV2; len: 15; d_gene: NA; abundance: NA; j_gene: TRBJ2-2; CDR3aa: CASSVAAGDTGELFF; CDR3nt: TGTGCCAGCAGTGTAGCGGCGGGTGACACCGGGGAGCTGTTTTTT
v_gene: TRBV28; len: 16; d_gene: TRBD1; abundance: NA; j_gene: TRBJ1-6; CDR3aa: CASSLPGQGHNSPLHF; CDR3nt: TGTGCCAGCAGTTTACCCGGACAGGGTCATAATTCACCCCTCCACTTT
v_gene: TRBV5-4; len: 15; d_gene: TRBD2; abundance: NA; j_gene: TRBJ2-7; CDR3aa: CASSWTSGSTYEQYF; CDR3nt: TGTGCCAGCAGCTGGACTAGCGGTTCGACCTACGAGCAGTACTTC
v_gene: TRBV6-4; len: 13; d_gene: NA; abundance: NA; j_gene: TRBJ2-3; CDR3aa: CASSPGGTDTQYF; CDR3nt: TGTGCCAGCAGTCCTGGCGGGACAGATACGCAGTATTTT
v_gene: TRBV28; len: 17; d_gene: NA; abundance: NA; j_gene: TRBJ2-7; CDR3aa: CASSPGNSNKEAYEQYF; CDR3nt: TGTGCCAGCAGTCCCGGGAACTCAAACAAGGAAGCCTACGAGCAGTACTTC
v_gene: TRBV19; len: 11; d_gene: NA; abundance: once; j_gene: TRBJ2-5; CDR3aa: CAIGRGETQYF; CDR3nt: TGTGCCATTGGTCGAGGGGAGACCCAGTACTTC
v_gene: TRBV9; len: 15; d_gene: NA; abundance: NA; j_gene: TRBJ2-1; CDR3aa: CASSPAGSSYNEQFF; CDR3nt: TGTGCCAGCAGCCCAGCGGGTAGCTCCTACAATGAGCAGTTCTTC
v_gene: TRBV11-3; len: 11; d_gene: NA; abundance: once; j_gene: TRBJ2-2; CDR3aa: CASSQTGELFF; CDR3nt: TGTGCCAGCAGCCAGACCGGGGAGCTGTTTTTT
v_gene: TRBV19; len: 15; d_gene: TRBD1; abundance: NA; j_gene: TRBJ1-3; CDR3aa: CASSMGRGRGNTIYF; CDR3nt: TGTGCCAGTAGTATGGGCAGGGGGCGAGGAAACACCATATATTTT
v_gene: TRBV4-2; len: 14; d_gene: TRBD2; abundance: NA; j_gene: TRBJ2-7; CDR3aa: CASSPSGTQYEQYF; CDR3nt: TGTGCCAGCAGCCCGAGCGGGACCCAATACGAGCAGTACTTC
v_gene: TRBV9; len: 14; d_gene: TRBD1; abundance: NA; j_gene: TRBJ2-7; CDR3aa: CASSARTGTYEQYF; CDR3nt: TGTGCCAGCAGCGCCCGGACAGGGACCTACGAGCAGTACTTC
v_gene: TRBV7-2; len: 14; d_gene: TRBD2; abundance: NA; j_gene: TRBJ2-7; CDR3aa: CASSYGLAAYEQYF; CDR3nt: TGTGCCAGCAGCTACGGACTAGCGGCCTACGAGCAGTACTTC
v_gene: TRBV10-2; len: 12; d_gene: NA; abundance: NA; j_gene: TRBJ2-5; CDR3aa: CASTDFLETQYF; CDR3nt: TGCGCCAGCACCGACTTTTTAGAGACCCAGTACTTC
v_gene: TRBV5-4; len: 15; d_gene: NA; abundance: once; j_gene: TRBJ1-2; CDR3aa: CASSPDRETYYGYTF; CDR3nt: TGTGCCAGCAGCCCAGACCGTGAGACATACTATGGCTACACCTTC
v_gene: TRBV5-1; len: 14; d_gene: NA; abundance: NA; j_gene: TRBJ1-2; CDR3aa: CASSLGDINYGYTF; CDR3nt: TGCGCCAGCAGCTTGGGGGACATTAACTATGGCTACACCTTC